This is a list of T cell receptor beta chains from one sample in a study of blood T cell repertoires in COVID-19. Data came from immunoSEQ multiplex PCR; TCRdb stores just in-frame clones and leaves some out. Among 40,000 to 50,000 clones listed, roughly four fifths were seen once. The sample consisted of peripheral blood. All receptors derive from a woman at least 80 years old with acute or convalescent COVID-19. Each CDR3 is given with its conserved first and last residue. D genes are given only for firm matches. Clone sizes are given selectively: once, few, many, or a class where the clone is expanded.

j_call | d_call | v_call | clone_size | cdr3_aa | cdr3_nt
TRBJ2-3 | TRBD2 | TRBV19 | once | CATSTGGGREDTQYF | TGTGCCACCTCAACTGGGGGGGGACGGGAAGATACGCAGTATTTT
TRBJ1-5 | . | TRBV6-6 | . | CASSPGIYQPQHF | TGTGCCAGCTCGCCCGGGATCTATCAGCCCCAGCATTTT
TRBJ2-7 | . | TRBV7-2 | . | CASSSIPSSYEQYF | TGTGCCAGCAGCTCCATCCCTAGCTCCTACGAGCAGTACTTC
TRBJ2-1 | TRBD1 | TRBV5-4 | . | CASRLGTGVDNEQFF | TGTGCCAGCAGACTGGGGACAGGGGTCGACAATGAGCAGTTCTTC
TRBJ2-4 | TRBD2 | TRBV2 | . | CASSERGDSKNIQYF | TGTGCCAGCAGTGAACGGGGGGATTCGAAAAACATTCAGTACTTC
TRBJ2-1 | TRBD2 | TRBV19 | . | CASRRSGGSSYNEQFF | TGTGCCAGTAGGAGAAGCGGGGGGAGCTCCTACAATGAGCAGTTCTTC
TRBJ2-7 | . | TRBV7-9 | once | CASSPSPGVDEQYF | TGTGCCAGCAGCCCCTCCCCGGGTGTGGACGAGCAGTACTTC
TRBJ2-3 | TRBD1 | TRBV7-9 | . | CASDSTGGKADTQYF | TGTGCCAGCGATTCCACAGGGGGCAAGGCTGATACGCAGTATTTT
TRBJ1-2 | . | TRBV11-2 | . | CASSLEHPYYTF | TGTGCCAGCAGCTTAGAACATCCTTACTACACCTTC
TRBJ1-5 | TRBD1 | TRBV19 | . | CASSIRPSGTVSTQPQHF | TGTGCCAGTAGTATCCGACCCTCCGGGACAGTCTCTACGCAGCCCCAGCATTTT
TRBJ2-1 | . | TRBV19 | . | CASSNDRAGRNEQFF | TGTGCCAGTAGTAACGATAGAGCGGGTCGAAATGAGCAGTTCTTC
TRBJ2-7 | . | TRBV10-1 | few | CASSESPSYEQYF | TGCGCCAGCAGTGAGTCCCCTTCCTACGAGCAGTACTTC
TRBJ1-1 | . | TRBV12-5 | once | CASGRYTEAFF | TGTGCTAGTGGCCGTTACACTGAAGCTTTCTTT
TRBJ2-5 | . | TRBV11-2 | once | CASSPTSSETQYF | TGTGCCAGCAGCCCCACTAGCTCGGAGACCCAGTACTTC
TRBJ1-6 | . | TRBV11-2 | . | CASSLGPNSPLHF | TGTGCCAGCAGCTTAGGGCCTAATTCACCCCTCCACTTT
TRBJ2-3 | TRBD2 | TRBV7-2 | . | CASSTGLGVDTQYF | TGTGCCAGCAGCACCGGACTAGGGGTAGATACGCAGTATTTT
TRBJ1-1 | . | TRBV19 | . | CASTLRGFREAFF | TGTGCCAGTACCCTAAGGGGGTTCCGAGAAGCTTTCTTT
TRBJ1-2 | . | TRBV15 | . | CATSRAYAEEARYGYTF | TGTGCCACCAGCAGAGCCTACGCCGAGGAGGCACGGTATGGCTACACCTTC
TRBJ1-4 | TRBD1 | TRBV6-1 | . | CASSENRGSYEKLFF | TGTGCCAGCAGTGAGAACAGGGGGAGTTACGAAAAACTGTTTTTT
TRBJ1-5 | . | TRBV28 | . | CASSPSRSGADQPQHF | TGTGCCAGCAGTCCATCCCGCTCAGGGGCAGATCAGCCCCAGCATTTT
TRBJ1-1 | . | TRBV7-9 | once | CASSYTGTEAFF | TGTGCCAGCAGCTATACGGGTACTGAAGCTTTCTTT
TRBJ1-2 | . | TRBV4-2 | . | CASSQRGDGYTF | TGTGCCAGCAGCCAACGGGGGGATGGCTACACCTTC